This passage covers 23 T cell receptor beta chains from one sample sequenced in a study of cytomegalovirus exposure and HLA in healthy donors. Primers included in the PCR were 60 Vbeta and 13 Jbeta primers. Profiling relied on immunoSEQ multiplex PCR, and the TCRdb table lists in-frame clones only, not all of them. The table includes around 200,000 clones, roughly 79% detected once. The source material was PBMCs. These receptors all stem from a male donor in good health and CMV-seronegative.

The chain links TRBV28 to TRBJ1-2; possibly TRBD1 for D (5 bases). The length of the CDR3 is 12 residues. Germline values: CDR1 MDHEN, CDR2 SYDVKM. V gave up 6 bases and J gave up 2 bases, with 7 bases separating them. CDR3 protein: CASSRTNYGYTF. The CDR3, as DNA: TGTGCCAGCAGCCGGACAAACTATGGCTACACCTTC.

J is TRBJ1-2 and V is TRBV4-2, with TRBD1 matching 12 bases. This CDR3 comprises 16 residues. The germline V gene encodes CDR1 LGHNA and CDR2 YNFKEQ. Unmatched junction bases numbered 3, after V lost 1 base and J lost 3 bases. The CDR3 spells CASSQGGQGAYYGYTF. In DNA, the CDR3 is TGTGCCAGCAGCCAAGGGGGACAGGGGGCTTACTATGGCTACACCTTC.

The rearrangement joins TRBV4-3 to TRBJ2-5; 8 bases align to TRBD1. Germline V lookup: CDR1 LGHNA, CDR2 YSLEER. The CDR3 sequence is 14 residues long. V lost 2 bases and J lost 6; bases outside the gene matches: 5. CDR3 residues: CASSQSGGRKTQYF. The CDR3 coding sequence is TGCGCCAGCAGCCAATCAGGGGGCAGAAAGACCCAGTACTTC.

CDR3 protein: CASSLVQGFTEAFF. The CDR3 nucleotides are TGTGCCAGCAGCTTGGTCCAGGGGTTCACTGAAGCTTTCTTT. The V gene is TRBV5-8, the J gene TRBJ1-1; the D gene is possibly TRBD1 (6 bases). With 0 bases removed from V and 4 bases from J, the gap between germline ends came to 10 bases. Germline V gene data show CDR1 as SGHTS and CDR2 as YDEGEE. CDR3 length: 14 amino acids.

There are many counts of this clone. The chain carries TRBV6-1 and TRBJ2-1; TRBD2 aligns across 8 bases. The germline V gene encodes CDR1 MNHNS and CDR2 SASEGT. The CDR3 extends over 16 amino acids. V shed 3 bases, J shed 0 bases, and the junction held 4 bases outside the gene matches. The CDR3: CASSETSASSYNEQFF. In DNA form, the CDR3 reads TGTGCCAGCAGTGAGACTAGCGCCTCCTCCTACAATGAGCAGTTCTTC.

The rearrangement uses TRBV7-3 and TRBJ1-5; D is unresolved. Trimming removed 5 bases from V and 3 bases from J, with 8 bases in between. Looked up from germline, CDR1 is SGHTA and CDR2 is FQGTGA. The CDR3 covers 13 residues. CDR3 loop: CASSPQANQPQHF. The CDR3 DNA sequence: TGTGCCAGCAGCCCCCAAGCCAATCAGCCCCAGCATTTT. The full variable domain, rest sourced from reference TRBV7-3 and TRBJ1-5, is GAGVSQTPSNKVTEKGKYVELRCDPISGHTALYWYRQSLGQGPEFLIYFQGTGAADDSGLPNDRFFAVRPEGSVSTLKIQRTERGDSAVYLCASSPQANQPQHFGDGTRLSIL.

This clone was counted a few times. The genes are TRBV27 and TRBJ2-3; possible D gene TRBD2, 6 bases. CDR1 MNHEY and CDR2 SMNVEV come from the germline V gene (reference sequence). The CDR3 consists of 16 residues. The V and J ends lost 6 bases and 0 bases respectively, with 16 bases between them. In DNA, the CDR3 is TGTGCCAGCAGAAGGAGGGCGCTTTGGAGCACAGATACGCAGTATTTT. Its protein is CASRRRALWSTDTQYF.

The V call is TRBV6-1, the J call TRBJ2-5; 8 bases are shared with TRBD1. This CDR3 has 19 amino acids. Germline CDR1 reads MNHNS; CDR2 reads SASEGT. Trimming at V came to 1 base and at J to 0 bases, leaving 13 bases not matched to a gene. This chain's CDR3 is CASSEDPTDRATHQETQYF. The DNA for the CDR3 is TGTGCCAGCAGTGAAGACCCGACGGACAGGGCGACCCACCAAGAGACCCAGTACTTC.

V gene TRBV18 combines with J gene TRBJ2-7, with 11 bases fitting TRBD1. CDR3 length: 16 amino acids. With 1 base clipped from V and 3 bases from J, the junction kept 5 bases outside the gene matches. Germline V lookup: CDR1 KGHSH, CDR2 LQKENI. CDR3 in DNA: TGTGCCAGCTCACCACGAGCTGGGACAGGGGGCTACGAGCAGTACTTC. Protein: CASSPRAGTGGYEQYF.

This clone was counted a single time. The chain recombines TRBV27 with TRBJ1-5; no clear D. CDR1 and CDR2 (germline): MNHEY, SMNVEV (reference sequence). Trimming pared 3 bases from V and 0 bases from J, leaving 12 bases between. The CDR3 totals 16 residues. CDR3 amino acids: CASSFGSSNSNQPQHF. The DNA for the CDR3 is TGTGCCAGCAGTTTTGGCAGTTCCAATAGCAATCAGCCCCAGCATTTT.

V gene TRBV7-9 combines with J gene TRBJ1-5; 7 positions agree with TRBD1. CDR1 is SEHNR and CDR2 is FQNEAQ in the germline V gene (reference sequence). The V and J ends lost 3 bases and 0 bases, in that order; junction bases with no gene match: 5. The length of the CDR3 is 16 residues. The CDR3, as DNA: TGTGCCAGCAGCTTGGTACAGGGGTATAGCAATCAGCCCCAGCATTTT. Translation gives CASSLVQGYSNQPQHF.

This clone was found a few times. This chain uses TRBV29-1 with TRBJ2-1, with 8 bases lining up with TRBD1. V was clipped by 7 bases and J by 6 bases; unmatched bases: 11. The CDR3 consists of 14 residues. Germline V lookup: CDR1 SQVTM, CDR2 ANQGSEA. In DNA form, the CDR3 reads TGCAGCGCACCTACACAGGGGGTCGGCAATGAGCAGTTCTTC. The encoded protein is CSAPTQGVGNEQFF.

The chain is built from TRBV6-5 and TRBJ2-7, with a weak D call TRBD1 (6 bases). Germline V gene data show CDR1 as MNHEY and CDR2 as SVGAGI. With 2 bases removed from V and 0 bases from J, the gap between germline ends came to 11 bases. CDR3 size: 15 residues. The CDR3 region is CASSYDGQSSYEQYF. The CDR3 bases are TGTGCCAGCAGTTACGACGGACAGAGCTCCTACGAGCAGTACTTC.

In this sample, this clone turned up a few times. The V gene is TRBV19, the J gene TRBJ1-5; no clear D. Germline CDR1 LNHDA, CDR2 SQIVND (reference sequence). The CDR3 is 14 amino acids. Trimming pared 1 base from V and 5 bases from J, leaving 9 bases between. CDR3 region: CASSIGGGYQPQHF. DNA of the CDR3: TGTGCCAGTAGTATAGGGGGAGGGTATCAGCCCCAGCATTTT.

To note about this clone: The junction and the germline gene differ at one end; a read error may be behind it. The V gene is TRBV4-2, the J gene TRBJ1-4, with 9 nucleotides matching TRBD1. The CDR3 contains 17 residues. The germline gives CDR1 LGHNA, CDR2 YNFKEQ. In DNA, the CDR3 is TGTGCCGGCAGCCAAGTTTACAGGGGGCGATCTTCCGAAAAACTGTTTTTT. Amino acids: CAGSQVYRGRSSEKLFF.

The chain carries TRBV7-9 and TRBJ1-4; D may be TRBD1 (6 bases). This CDR3 spans 16 amino acids. V was trimmed by 5 bases and J by 5 bases, leaving 18 bases between them. Germline CDR1 reads SEHNR; CDR2 reads FQNEAQ (reference sequence). Here the CDR3 DNA reads TGTGCCAGCAGCACAGGACAGTTTTGGATGAATGAAAAACTGTTTTTT. As protein: CASSTGQFWMNEKLFF.

The chain employs TRBV21-1 and TRBJ2-3; the D segment call TRBD1 is taken from the table without a DNA check. TRBV21-1 corresponds to a pseudogene. This CDR3 comprises 16 residues. The CDR3 bases are TGTGCCAGCAGCAAGGAGGGACAGGGAGTTTCAGATACGCAGTATTTT. The encoded protein is CASSKEGQGVSDTQYF.

This clone appeared once. V and J are TRBV15 and TRBJ1-6; 9 nucleotides match TRBD1. In germline, CDR1 is LNHNV, CDR2 YYDKDF (reference sequence). The CDR3 spans 14 residues. V was pared by 4 bases and J by 10 bases, with 5 bases of the junction left unmatched. Here the CDR3 reads CATSIQGAWSPLHF. Here the CDR3 DNA reads TGTGCCACCAGCATACAGGGGGCTTGGTCACCCCTCCACTTT. The entire variable domain, with the rest obtained from reference TRBV15 and TRBJ1-6, is as follows: DAMVIQNPRYQVTQFGKPVTLSCSQTLNHNVMYWYQQKSSQAPKLLFHYYDKDFNNEADTPDNFQSRRPNTSFCFLDIRSPGLGDTAMYLCATSIQGAWSPLHFGNGTRLTVT.

The chain combines TRBV29-1 with TRBJ1-4; 7 nucleotides agree with TRBD1. Germline lookup yields CDR1 SQVTM and CDR2 ANQGSEA. With V trimmed by 4 bases and J by 5 bases, 4 bases remained unmatched. The CDR3 totals 13 residues. CDR3 coding DNA: TGCAGCGTTGCGGGGACAGAGAATGAAAAACTGTTTTTT. Translated, it gives CSVAGTENEKLFF.

This sequence joins TRBV6-5 and TRBJ2-1; D is ambiguous. The CDR3 spans 15 residues. Trimming left V 4 bases short and J 1 base short, with 11 bases between. Per the germline V gene, CDR1 is MNHEY and CDR2 is SVGAGI. The CDR3 nucleotides are TGTGCCAGCAGTTTGGGCTTACAATCCTACAATGAGCAGTTCTTC. Protein sequence: CASSLGLQSYNEQFF.

The chain is built from TRBV5-1 and TRBJ2-3; the D gene is possibly TRBD2 (5 bases). The CDR3 sequence is 15 residues long. Germline V gene sequence: CDR1 SGHRS, CDR2 YFSETQ. The V and J ends lost 4 bases and 5 bases respectively, with 17 bases between them. The chain's CDR3 is CASSPTTPRRDTQYF. CDR3 nucleotides: TGCGCCAGCAGCCCGACTACGCCGCGGAGAGATACGCAGTATTTT.

This clone was detected only a few times. The genes are TRBV5-1 and TRBJ2-7; 9 positions agree with TRBD1. This CDR3 is 13 amino acids long. Germline V lookup: CDR1 SGHRS, CDR2 YFSETQ. Trimming took 4 bases from V and 4 from J; bases not matched to a gene: 3. CDR3 sequence: CASSTGQGYEQYF. The CDR3 bases are TGCGCCAGCAGCACCGGACAGGGGTACGAGCAGTACTTC.

In DNA, the CDR3 is TGTGCCAGCAGTTTAATTAGCCGGGGCAATCAGCCCCAGCATTTT. This gives the protein CASSLISRGNQPQHF. This rearrangement joins TRBV28 to TRBJ1-5; D uncertain. Per the germline V gene, CDR1 is MDHEN and CDR2 is SYDVKM. The CDR3 sequence is 15 residues long. V lost 2 bases and J lost 2, with 10 bases in between.